A selection of T cell receptor beta chains follows, all from one sample in a study of blood T cell repertoires in COVID-19. The assay was immunoSEQ multiplex PCR, and TCRdb's table has in-frame clones only and misses some. Of roughly 120,000 clones listed, approximately 88% are singletons. Sequencing used peripheral blood. All receptors derive from a woman in her 40s with acute or convalescent COVID-19. CDR3s include the opening cysteine and the closing phenylalanine or tryptophan. Fields, in order: J gene, V gene, D gene, clone size, CDR3 protein, CDR3 DNA. The D gene is left open where the match is weak. Rows may omit the clone size; those that give it use once, few, many or a size class.

TRBJ2-7,TRBV7-2,TRBD2,-,CASSTSGGAIYEQYF,TGTGCCAGCAGCACTAGCGGGGGGGCCATTTACGAGCAGTACTTC
TRBJ2-1,TRBV27,-,-,CASRPGTGIRNEQFF,TGTGCCAGCAGGCCGGGTACAGGGATTAGGAATGAGCAGTTCTTC
TRBJ1-1,TRBV5-1,TRBD1,-,CASSLRTGYTEAFF,TGCGCCAGCAGCTTGAGGACAGGGTACACTGAAGCTTTCTTT
TRBJ1-4,TRBV5-1,-,-,CASSGQGGTNEKLFF,TGCGCCAGCAGCGGTCAGGGAGGTACTAATGAAAAACTGTTTTTT
TRBJ2-2,TRBV6-5,-,-,CASSSQTATAGELFF,TGTGCCAGCAGTAGCCAGACAGCAACCGCCGGGGAGCTGTTTTTT
TRBJ2-6,TRBV5-4,TRBD1,-,CASSLVGQVSAGANVLTF,TGTGCCAGCAGCTTGGTCGGACAGGTGTCTGCTGGGGCCAACGTCCTGACTTTC
TRBJ1-4,TRBV19,-,-,CASRIRSANEKLFF,TGTGCCAGTAGGATCAGGTCGGCTAATGAAAAACTGTTTTTT
TRBJ2-7,TRBV5-1,-,-,CASSLGTSSYEQYF,TGCGCCAGCAGCTTGGGTACTAGTTCCTACGAGCAGTACTTC
TRBJ2-3,TRBV6-6,-,-,CASSGQYTDTQYF,TGTGCCAGCAGTGGGCAGTACACAGATACGCAGTATTTT
TRBJ1-2,TRBV12-3/TRBV12-4,-,-,CASSPRPYGYTF,TGTGCCAGCAGCCCCAGGCCCTATGGCTACACCTTC
TRBJ1-1,TRBV9,-,-,CASSVEGLNTEAFF,TGTGCCAGCAGCGTAGAGGGGCTGAACACTGAAGCTTTCTTT
TRBJ2-7,TRBV4-2,TRBD2,-,CASALTSGSSYEQYF,TGTGCCAGTGCCTTAACTAGCGGGAGTTCTTACGAGCAGTACTTC
TRBJ2-3,TRBV21-1,-,-,CASSNAGTGDWGRADTQYF,TGTGCCAGCAGCAATGCCGGGACAGGGGATTGGGGGCGAGCAGATACGCAGTATTTT
TRBJ1-3,TRBV9,TRBD1,-,CASSPYRGSGNTIYF,TGTGCCAGCAGCCCGTACAGGGGTAGTGGAAACACCATATATTTT
TRBJ1-1,TRBV2,TRBD1,-,CASSAGQGHTEAFF,TGTGCCAGCAGTGCTGGACAGGGCCACACTGAAGCTTTCTTT
TRBJ1-6,TRBV7-2,-,-,CASSFQSHRVRDSPLHF,TGTGCCAGCAGCTTCCAATCACACAGGGTTCGGGATTCACCCCTCCACTTT
TRBJ1-2,TRBV10-3,TRBD1,-,CAIATGGYGYTF,TGTGCCATCGCAACAGGGGGCTATGGCTACACCTTC
TRBJ1-1,TRBV7-9,-,once,CASSWGGPGAEAFF,TGTGCCAGCAGCTGGGGGGGCCCCGGTGCTGAAGCTTTCTTT
TRBJ1-1,TRBV7-8,-,-,CASSLAGRYDTEAFF,TGTGCCAGCAGCTTAGCGGGGAGATACGACACTGAAGCTTTCTTT
TRBJ2-7,TRBV2,TRBD1,-,CASSRDRGSYEQYF,TGTGCCAGCTCCCGGGACAGGGGTTCCTACGAGCAGTACTTC
TRBJ1-2,TRBV6-1,-,-,CASSEEDRLYGYTF,TGTGCCAGCAGTGAAGAGGACAGACTCTATGGCTACACCTTC
TRBJ1-4,TRBV15,-,-,CATGTGLDEKLFF,TGTGCCACGGGAACAGGGCTAGATGAAAAACTGTTTTTT
TRBJ1-5,TRBV2,-,-,CASKGVEPQHF,TGTGCCAGCAAAGGAGTTGAGCCCCAGCATTTT
TRBJ1-1,TRBV5-1,-,-,CASSLVRGTHGGTEAFF,TGCGCCAGCAGCTTGGTCAGGGGAACCCACGGAGGCACTGAAGCTTTCTTT
TRBJ1-2,TRBV3-1/TRBV3-2,TRBD1,-,CASRPRDRGRDGYTF,TGTGCCAGCAGACCCCGGGACAGGGGGCGGGATGGCTACACCTTC
TRBJ1-1,TRBV30,-,-,CAWSRYGRSNTEAFF,TGTGCCTGGAGTCGATACGGCAGGTCGAACACTGAAGCTTTCTTT
TRBJ1-1,TRBV6-6,-,few,CASTQTGGANTEAFF,TGTGCCAGCACCCAGACGGGGGGGGCGAACACTGAAGCTTTCTTT
TRBJ2-7,TRBV9,TRBD2,once,CASNLLAGGTYEQYF,TGTGCCAGCAACCTACTAGCGGGGGGAACCTACGAACAGTACTTC
TRBJ2-1,TRBV2,TRBD1,once,CASSVRDRGEGEQFF,TGTGCCAGCAGTGTGAGAGACAGGGGGGAGGGTGAGCAGTTCTTC
TRBJ1-2,TRBV7-3,-,-,CASSLGPQGNYGYTF,TGTGCCAGCAGCTTAGGCCCCCAGGGGAACTATGGCTACACCTTC
TRBJ1-2,TRBV6-6,TRBD1,-,CASSTTGGDFYGYTF,TGTGCCAGCAGTACGACAGGGGGCGATTTCTATGGCTACACCTTC
TRBJ1-3,TRBV18,-,few,CASSPYNQDSGNTIYF,TGTGCCAGCTCACCCTACAATCAGGACTCTGGAAACACCATATATTTT
TRBJ1-1,TRBV5-1,-,-,CASTPGGRHTEAFF,TGCGCCAGCACTCCGGGGGGGAGACACACTGAAGCTTTCTTT
TRBJ2-3,TRBV9,TRBD2,once,CASSVQRGSPDTQYF,TGTGCCAGCAGCGTCCAGCGGGGGAGCCCAGATACGCAGTATTTT
TRBJ2-5,TRBV10-3,TRBD1,-,CAISGTGGGETQYF,TGTGCCATCAGTGGGACAGGGGGTGGGGAGACCCAGTACTTC
TRBJ2-7,TRBV29-1,-,-,CSASTGSREQYF,TGCAGCGCCTCTACAGGGTCCCGCGAGCAGTACTTC
TRBJ2-3,TRBV29-1,TRBD1,-,CSADRVSTDTQYF,TGCAGCGCGGACAGGGTGAGCACAGATACGCAGTATTTT
TRBJ1-1,TRBV29-1,-,few,CSVAGGWTEAFF,TGCAGCGTTGCGGGGGGCTGGACTGAAGCTTTCTTT
TRBJ2-3,TRBV3-1/TRBV3-2,TRBD1,-,CASSNRDRGTDTQYF,TGTGCCAGCAGCAACCGGGACAGGGGTACAGATACGCAGTATTTT
TRBJ1-1,TRBV5-6,TRBD1,once,CASSPMTGGYTEAFF,TGTGCCAGCAGCCCAATGACAGGGGGCTACACTGAAGCTTTCTTT
TRBJ2-6,TRBV6-6,-,-,CASSDLQGANVLTF,TGTGCCAGCAGTGATCTCCAGGGGGCCAACGTCCTGACTTTC
TRBJ1-2,TRBV3-1/TRBV3-2,-,-,CASSRAGNPYGYTF,TGTGCCAGCAGCCGGGCGGGCAACCCATATGGCTACACCTTC
TRBJ2-3,TRBV5-1,TRBD1,-,CASSVLGGPDNPQYF,TGCGCCAGCAGCGTACTAGGGGGCCCAGACAACCCGCAGTATTTT
TRBJ1-2,TRBV2,-,few,CASSVQQARYGYTF,TGTGCCAGCAGTGTTCAACAGGCCCGCTATGGCTACACCTTC
TRBJ1-6,TRBV7-9,-,-,CASSFAESPLHF,TGTGCCAGCAGCTTCGCGGAGTCACCCCTCCACTTT
TRBJ2-1,TRBV2,-,once,CASSELFRSVQFF,TGTGCCAGCAGTGAGCTTTTTCGGTCGGTCCAGTTCTTC
TRBJ2-3,TRBV6-1,TRBD2,-,CASSEIYGGSTDTQYF,TGTGCCAGCAGTGAAATTTACGGGGGGAGCACAGATACGCAGTATTTT
TRBJ2-1,TRBV7-9,TRBD2,-,CASSLPSGRYGEQFF,TGTGCCAGCAGCCTACCTAGCGGACGCTACGGAGAGCAGTTCTTC
TRBJ1-2,TRBV29-1,-,-,CSVESGGGGYTF,TGCAGCGTTGAATCGGGGGGCGGAGGCTACACCTTC
TRBJ2-1,TRBV18,-,-,CASSDFNEQFF,TGTGCCAGCTCGGACTTTAATGAGCAGTTCTTC
TRBJ1-3,TRBV19,-,-,CASSIIPTPSGNTIYF,TGTGCCAGTAGTATTATCCCAACACCGTCTGGAAACACCATATATTTT
TRBJ2-3,TRBV18,TRBD2,-,CASSRSGEEDTQYF,TGTGCCAGCTCACGGAGCGGGGAGGAAGATACGCAGTATTTT